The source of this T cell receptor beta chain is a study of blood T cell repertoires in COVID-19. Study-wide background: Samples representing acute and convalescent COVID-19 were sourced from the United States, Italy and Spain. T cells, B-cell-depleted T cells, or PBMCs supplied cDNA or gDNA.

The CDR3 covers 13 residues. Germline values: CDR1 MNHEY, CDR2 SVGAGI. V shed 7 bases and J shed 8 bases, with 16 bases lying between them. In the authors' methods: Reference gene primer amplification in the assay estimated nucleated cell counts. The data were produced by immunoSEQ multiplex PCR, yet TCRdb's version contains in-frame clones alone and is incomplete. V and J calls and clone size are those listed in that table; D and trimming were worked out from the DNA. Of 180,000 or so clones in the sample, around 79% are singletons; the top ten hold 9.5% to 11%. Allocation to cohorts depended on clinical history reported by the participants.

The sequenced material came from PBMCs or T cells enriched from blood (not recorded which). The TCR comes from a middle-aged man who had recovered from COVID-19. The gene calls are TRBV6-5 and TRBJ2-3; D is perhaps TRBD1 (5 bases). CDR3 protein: CASNGAMGSTQYF. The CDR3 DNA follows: TGTGCCAGCAATGGGGCGATGGGAAGTACGCAGTATTTT.